This T cell receptor (beta chain) derives from a study of metastatic and nonmetastatic thyroid tumors. Background on the study: Malignant thyroid and benign thyroid patients provided blood and tumor or nodule tissue whose repertoires were compared. Points from the study as a whole: It was reportedly found that TCR beta diversity was significantly higher in malignant thyroid tumors than in benign nodules, a difference seen in both blood and tumor samples.

In the study's own analysis: The authors used CDR3 differences across clinicopathological groups to build a distant-metastasis classifier for papillary thyroid cancer. TCRdb called clones again from the PCR reads with MiXCR. These V and J calls rely on TCRdb rather than the paper's analysis. Here the sample spans roughly 20,000 clones, roughly a third being singletons. Trimming took 2 bases from V and 4 from J; bases not matched to a gene: 11. The CDR3 spans 17 residues. CDR1 SGHVS and CDR2 FQNEAQ come from the germline V gene. The table lists this clone with a count of one. What it recognizes is unknown. Not a single patient had been given any form of treatment at any point before undergoing thyroid surgery.

The material sequenced was tumor tissue. The sequence was collected from a female donor with papillary thyroid cancer or a benign thyroid nodule (not recorded which). Some clones in this sample may be carry-over from other donors' samples. The gene calls are TRBV7-8 and TRBJ2-3; 8 bases match TRBD2. CDR3 sequence: CASSLSTSGTPPDTQYF. CDR3 coding DNA: TGTGCCAGCAGCTTAAGTACTAGCGGAACCCCTCCAGATACGCAGTATTTT. The whole variable domain, remainder taken from reference TRBV7-8 and TRBJ2-3, is GAGVSQSPRYKVAKRGQDVALRCDPISGHVSLFWYQQALGQGPEFLTYFQNEAQLDKSGLPSDRFFAERPEGSVSTLKIQRTQQEDSAVYLCASSLSTSGTPPDTQYFGPGTRLTVL.